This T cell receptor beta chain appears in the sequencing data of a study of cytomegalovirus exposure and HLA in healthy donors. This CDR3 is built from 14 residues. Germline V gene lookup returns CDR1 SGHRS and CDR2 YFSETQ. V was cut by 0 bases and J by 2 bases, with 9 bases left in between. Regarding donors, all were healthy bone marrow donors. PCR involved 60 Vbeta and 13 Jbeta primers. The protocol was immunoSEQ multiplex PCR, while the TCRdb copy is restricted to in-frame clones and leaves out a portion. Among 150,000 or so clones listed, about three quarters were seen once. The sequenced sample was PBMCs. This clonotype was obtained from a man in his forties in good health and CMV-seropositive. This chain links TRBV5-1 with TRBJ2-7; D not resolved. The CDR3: CASSLGAGTYEQYF. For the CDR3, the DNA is TGCGCCAGCAGCTTGGGGGCAGGCACCTACGAGCAGTACTTC.